This T cell receptor (beta chain) appears in the sequencing data of a study of blood T cell repertoires in COVID-19. CDR1 and CDR2 (germline): MNHEY, SVGAGI. The CDR3 spans 15 residues. The V gene end was trimmed by 6 bases and the J gene end by 3 bases; junction bases not matched to a gene: 5. Profiling relied on immunoSEQ multiplex PCR, and the TCRdb table lists in-frame clones only, not all of them. The table has over 140,000 clones, 60% to 80% seen once. This receptor was obtained from a woman aged 50 to 60 who had recovered from COVID-19. Sequencing was performed on PBMCs or T cells enriched from blood (not recorded which). V and J are TRBV6-5 and TRBJ1-5; 10 bases are a match to TRBD1. The DNA for the CDR3 is TGTGCCAGCAGAGGGACAGGGGCCCTCAATCAGCCCCAGCATTTT. This encodes CASRGTGALNQPQHF.